Sequencing of this T cell receptor beta chain was carried out in a study of blood T cells in healthy people across ages. The V end was cut by 3 bases, the J end by 8 bases, with 13 bases between. CDR1 is SQVTM, CDR2 ANQGSEA, per germline. The CDR3 is 12 amino acids. Findings and limits, study-wide: While age rose, TCR beta diversity per million T cells dropped in a roughly linear way.

The sample providers were healthy Caucasian people from Russia, aged roughly 6 to 90. This clonotype was seen more than once but under ten times. Its target is unknown. PCR was performed a second time for about 7 to 11 cycles using a sample-barcoded 5' primer and a J-beta primer mix. Each cDNA molecule was tagged by a template-switch adaptor that had 12 random nucleotides. MiXCR, run by TCRdb on the 5' RACE reads, gives a single entry per CDR3 protein. The table records 1.5 million to 2 million distinct CDR3 sequences, 39% of them present only once. Material: blood. The source is a human donor in good health. The J gene is TRBJ1-2, the V gene TRBV29-1; the D gene is possibly TRBD1 (5 bases). In DNA form, the CDR3 reads TGCAGCGTTGATAGCCAGGGTAAGGGCTACACCTTC. Translated: CSVDSQGKGYTF.